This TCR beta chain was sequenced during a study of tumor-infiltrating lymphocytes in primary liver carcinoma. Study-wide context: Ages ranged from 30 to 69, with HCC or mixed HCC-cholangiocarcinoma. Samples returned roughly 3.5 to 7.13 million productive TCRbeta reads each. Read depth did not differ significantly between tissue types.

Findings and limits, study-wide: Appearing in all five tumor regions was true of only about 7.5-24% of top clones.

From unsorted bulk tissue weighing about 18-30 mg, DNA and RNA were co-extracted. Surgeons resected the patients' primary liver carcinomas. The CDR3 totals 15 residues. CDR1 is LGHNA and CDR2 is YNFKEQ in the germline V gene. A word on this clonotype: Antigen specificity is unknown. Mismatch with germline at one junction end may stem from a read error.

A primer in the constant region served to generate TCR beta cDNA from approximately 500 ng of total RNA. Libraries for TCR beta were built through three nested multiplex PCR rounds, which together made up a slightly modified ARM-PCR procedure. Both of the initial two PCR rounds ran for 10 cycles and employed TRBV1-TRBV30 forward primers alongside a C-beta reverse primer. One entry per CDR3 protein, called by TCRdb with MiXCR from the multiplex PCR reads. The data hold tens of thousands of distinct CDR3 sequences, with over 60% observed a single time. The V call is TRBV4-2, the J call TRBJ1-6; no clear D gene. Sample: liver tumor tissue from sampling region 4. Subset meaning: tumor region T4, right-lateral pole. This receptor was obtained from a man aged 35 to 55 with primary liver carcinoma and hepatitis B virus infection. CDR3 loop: CASSQDLEGASSLHF. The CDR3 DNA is TGTGCCAGCAGCCAAGACCTGGAGGGTGCTTCATCCCTCCACTTT.